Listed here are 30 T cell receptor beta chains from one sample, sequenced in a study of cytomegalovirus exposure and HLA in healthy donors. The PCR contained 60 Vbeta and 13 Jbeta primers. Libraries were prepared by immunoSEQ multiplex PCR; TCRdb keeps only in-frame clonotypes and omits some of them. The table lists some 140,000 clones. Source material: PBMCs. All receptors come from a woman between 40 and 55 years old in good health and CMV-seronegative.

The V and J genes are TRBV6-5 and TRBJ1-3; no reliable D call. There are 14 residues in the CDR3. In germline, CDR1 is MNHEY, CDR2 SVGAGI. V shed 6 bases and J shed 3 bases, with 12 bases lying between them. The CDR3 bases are TGTGCCAGCAGCCAAGCCGGGAGTGGAAACACCATATATTTT. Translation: CASSQAGSGNTIYF.

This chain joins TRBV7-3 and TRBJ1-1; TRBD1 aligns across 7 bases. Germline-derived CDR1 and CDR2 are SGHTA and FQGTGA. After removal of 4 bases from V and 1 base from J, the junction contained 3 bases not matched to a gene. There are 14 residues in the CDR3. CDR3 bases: TGTGCCAGCAGCTCCACAGGGGCGAACACTGAAGCTTTCTTT. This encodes CASSSTGANTEAFF. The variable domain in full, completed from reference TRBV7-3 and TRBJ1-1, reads GAGVSQTPSNKVTEKGKYVELRCDPISGHTALYWYRQSLGQGPEFLIYFQGTGAADDSGLPNDRFFAVRPEGSVSTLKIQRTERGDSAVYLCASSSTGANTEAFFGQGTRLTVV.

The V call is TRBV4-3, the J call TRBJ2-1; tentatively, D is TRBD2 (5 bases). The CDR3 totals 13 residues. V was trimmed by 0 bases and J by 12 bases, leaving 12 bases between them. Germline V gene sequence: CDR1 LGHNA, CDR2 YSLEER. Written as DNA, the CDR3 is TGCGCCAGCAGCCAAGATCAAATGGAGGCGCAGTTCTTC. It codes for CASSQDQMEAQFF.

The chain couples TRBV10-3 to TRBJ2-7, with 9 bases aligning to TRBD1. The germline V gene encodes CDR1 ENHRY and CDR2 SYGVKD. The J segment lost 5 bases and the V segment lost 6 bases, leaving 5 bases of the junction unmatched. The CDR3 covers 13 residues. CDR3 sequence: CAIRGTGQNEQYV. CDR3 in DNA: TGTGCCATCAGGGGGACAGGGCAGAACGAGCAGTACGTC.

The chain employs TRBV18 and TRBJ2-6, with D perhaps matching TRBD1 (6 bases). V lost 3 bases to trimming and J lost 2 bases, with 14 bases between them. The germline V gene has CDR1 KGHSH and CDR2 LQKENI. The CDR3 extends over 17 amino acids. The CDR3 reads CASSPRGPSTGANVLTF. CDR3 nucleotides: TGTGCCAGCTCACCCAGGGGCCCCTCTACTGGGGCCAACGTCCTGACTTTC.

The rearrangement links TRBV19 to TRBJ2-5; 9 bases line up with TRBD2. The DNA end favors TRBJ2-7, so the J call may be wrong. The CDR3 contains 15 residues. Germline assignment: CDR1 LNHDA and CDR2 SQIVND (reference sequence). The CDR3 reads CASSSPSGESYEQYF. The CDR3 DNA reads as TGTGCCAGTAGTTCTCCTAGCGGGGAGTCCTACGAGCAGTACTTC.

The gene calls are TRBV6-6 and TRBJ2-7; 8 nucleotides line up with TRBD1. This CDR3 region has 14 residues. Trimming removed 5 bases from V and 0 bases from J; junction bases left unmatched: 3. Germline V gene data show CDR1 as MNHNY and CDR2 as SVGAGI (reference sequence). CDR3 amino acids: CASSRQGNSYEQYF. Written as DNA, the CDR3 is TGTGCCAGCAGTAGACAGGGGAACTCCTACGAGCAGTACTTC.

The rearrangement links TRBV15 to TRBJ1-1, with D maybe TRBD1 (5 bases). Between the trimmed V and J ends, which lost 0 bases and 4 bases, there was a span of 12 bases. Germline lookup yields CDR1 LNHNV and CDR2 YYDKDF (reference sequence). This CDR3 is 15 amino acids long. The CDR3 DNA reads TGTGCCACCAGCAGAGATTTAGGGGTGAGCACTGAAGCTTTCTTT. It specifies CATSRDLGVSTEAFF. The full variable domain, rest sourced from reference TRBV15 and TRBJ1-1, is DAMVIQNPRYQVTQFGKPVTLSCSQTLNHNVMYWYQQKSSQAPKLLFHYYDKDFNNEADTPDNFQSRRPNTSFCFLDIRSPGLGDTAMYLCATSRDLGVSTEAFFGQGTRLTVV.

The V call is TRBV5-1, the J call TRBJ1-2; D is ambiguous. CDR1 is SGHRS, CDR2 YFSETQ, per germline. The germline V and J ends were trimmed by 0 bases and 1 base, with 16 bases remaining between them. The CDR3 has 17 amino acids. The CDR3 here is CASSLGQLWRLNYGYTF. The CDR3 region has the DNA TGCGCCAGCAGCTTGGGTCAGCTTTGGAGGCTTAACTATGGCTACACCTTC.

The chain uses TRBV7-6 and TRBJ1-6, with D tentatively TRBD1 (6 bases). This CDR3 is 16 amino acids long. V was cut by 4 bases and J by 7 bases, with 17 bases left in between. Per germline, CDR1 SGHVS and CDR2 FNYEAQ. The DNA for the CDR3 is TGTGCCAGCAGCTCCGAGCTACAGGGAAACAATTCACCCCTCCACTTT. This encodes CASSSELQGNNSPLHF.

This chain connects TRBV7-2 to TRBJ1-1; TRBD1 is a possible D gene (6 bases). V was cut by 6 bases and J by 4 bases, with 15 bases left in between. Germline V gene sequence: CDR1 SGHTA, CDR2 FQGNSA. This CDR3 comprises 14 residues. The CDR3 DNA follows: TGTGCCAGCAGTCTCAACAGGGATGGCACTGAAGCTTTCTTT. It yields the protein CASSLNRDGTEAFF.

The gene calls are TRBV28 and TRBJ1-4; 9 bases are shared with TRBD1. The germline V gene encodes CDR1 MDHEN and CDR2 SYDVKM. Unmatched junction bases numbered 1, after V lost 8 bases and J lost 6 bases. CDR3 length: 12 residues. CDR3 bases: TGTGCCAGCCGACAGGGGGATGAAAAACTGTTTTTT. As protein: CASRQGDEKLFF. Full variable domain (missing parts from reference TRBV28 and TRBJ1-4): DVKVTQSSRYLVKRTGEKVFLECVQDMDHENMFWYRQDPGLGLRLIYFSYDVKMKEKGDIPEGYSVSREKKERFSLILESASTNQTSMYLCASRQGDEKLFFGSGTQLSVL.

For the CDR3, the DNA is TGTGCCAGCAGCGCCGGACAGGGTACTAATGAAAAACTGTTTTTT. It codes for CASSAGQGTNEKLFF. J is TRBJ1-4 and V is TRBV5-8; 8 bases match TRBD1. V trimming: 4 bases; J trimming: 2 bases; junction bases outside the gene matches: 4. The CDR3 totals 15 residues. The V gene's germline CDR1 is SGHTS and CDR2 YDEGEE.

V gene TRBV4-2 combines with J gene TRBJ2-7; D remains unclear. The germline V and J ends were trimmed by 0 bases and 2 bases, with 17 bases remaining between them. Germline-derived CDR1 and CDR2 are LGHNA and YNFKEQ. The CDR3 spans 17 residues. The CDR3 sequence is CASSQDTPGVATYEQYF. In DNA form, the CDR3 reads TGTGCCAGCAGCCAAGATACCCCCGGAGTGGCCACCTACGAGCAGTACTTC.

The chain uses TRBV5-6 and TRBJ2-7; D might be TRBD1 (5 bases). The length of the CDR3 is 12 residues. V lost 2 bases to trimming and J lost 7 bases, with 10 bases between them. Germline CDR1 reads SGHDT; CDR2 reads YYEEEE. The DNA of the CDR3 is TGTGCCAGCAGCTTATCGCGGACAGAGCAGTACGTC. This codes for CASSLSRTEQYV.

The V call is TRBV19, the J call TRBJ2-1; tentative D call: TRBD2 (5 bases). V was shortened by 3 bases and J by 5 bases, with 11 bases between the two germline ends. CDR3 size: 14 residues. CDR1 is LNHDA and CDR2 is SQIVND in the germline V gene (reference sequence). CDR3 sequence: CASSIERWDNEQFF. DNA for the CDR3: TGTGCCAGTAGTATCGAGCGGTGGGACAATGAGCAGTTCTTC.

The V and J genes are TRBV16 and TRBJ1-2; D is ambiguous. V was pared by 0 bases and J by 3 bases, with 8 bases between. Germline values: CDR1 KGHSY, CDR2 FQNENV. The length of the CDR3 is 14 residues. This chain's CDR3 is CASSQSRLDYGYTF. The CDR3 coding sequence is TGTGCCAGCAGCCAATCGAGGCTAGACTATGGCTACACCTTC.

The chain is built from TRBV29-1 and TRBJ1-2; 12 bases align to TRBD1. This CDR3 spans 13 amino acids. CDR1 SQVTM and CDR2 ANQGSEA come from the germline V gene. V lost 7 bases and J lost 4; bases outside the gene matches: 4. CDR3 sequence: CSAPGQGAYGYTF. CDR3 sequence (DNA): TGCAGCGCCCCGGGACAGGGGGCCTATGGCTACACCTTC.

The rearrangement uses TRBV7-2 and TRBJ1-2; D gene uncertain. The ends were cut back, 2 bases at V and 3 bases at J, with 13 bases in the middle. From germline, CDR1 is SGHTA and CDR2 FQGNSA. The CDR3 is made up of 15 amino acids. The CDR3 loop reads CASSLQAGRDYGYTF. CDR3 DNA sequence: TGTGCCAGCAGCTTACAGGCCGGCAGAGACTATGGCTACACCTTC.

This CDR3 reads CASRTSGVSKETQYF. The DNA for the CDR3 is TGTGCCAGCAGGACTAGCGGGGTCTCGAAAGAGACCCAGTACTTC. This chain uses TRBV5-4 with TRBJ2-5, with TRBD2 identical over 11 bases. CDR1 is SGHNT, CDR2 YYREEE, per germline (reference sequence). After removal of 5 bases from V and 3 bases from J, the junction contained 6 bases not matched to a gene. There are 15 residues in the CDR3.

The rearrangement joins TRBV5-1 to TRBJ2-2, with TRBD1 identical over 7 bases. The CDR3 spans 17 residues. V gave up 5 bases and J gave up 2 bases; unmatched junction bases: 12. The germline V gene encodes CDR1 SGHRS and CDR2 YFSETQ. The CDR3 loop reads CASRVQGPTINTGELFF. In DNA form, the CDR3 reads TGCGCCAGCAGGGTACAGGGGCCTACTATAAACACCGGGGAGCTGTTTTTT.

The CDR3 DNA reads TGTGCCAGCAGCTTGACGGGGGCAGATACGCAGTATTTT. Amino acids: CASSLTGADTQYF. V is TRBV5-4 and J is TRBJ2-3, with D possibly being TRBD2 (6 bases). V was cut by 1 base and J by 4 bases, with 7 bases left in between. Germline V gene data show CDR1 as SGHNT and CDR2 as YYREEE (reference sequence). This CDR3 region has 13 residues.

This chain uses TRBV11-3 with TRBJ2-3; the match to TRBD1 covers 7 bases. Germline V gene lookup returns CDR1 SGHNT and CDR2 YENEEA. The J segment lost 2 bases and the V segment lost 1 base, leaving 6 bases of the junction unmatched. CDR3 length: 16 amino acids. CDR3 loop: CASSLGDRALTDTQYF. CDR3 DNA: TGTGCCAGCAGCTTAGGGGACAGAGCGCTCACAGATACGCAGTATTTT. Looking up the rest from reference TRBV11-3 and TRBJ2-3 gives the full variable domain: EAGVVQSPRYKIIEKKQPVAFWCNPISGHNTLYWYLQNLGQGPELLIRYENEEAVDDSQLPKDRFSAERLKGVDSTLKIQPAELGDSAVYLCASSLGDRALTDTQYFGPGTRLTVL.

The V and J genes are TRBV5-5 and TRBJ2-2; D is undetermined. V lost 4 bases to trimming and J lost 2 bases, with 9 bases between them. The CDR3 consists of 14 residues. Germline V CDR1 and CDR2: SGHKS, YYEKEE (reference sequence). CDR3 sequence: CASSRLYNTGELFF. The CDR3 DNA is TGTGCCAGCAGCCGTTTATATAACACCGGGGAGCTGTTTTTT.

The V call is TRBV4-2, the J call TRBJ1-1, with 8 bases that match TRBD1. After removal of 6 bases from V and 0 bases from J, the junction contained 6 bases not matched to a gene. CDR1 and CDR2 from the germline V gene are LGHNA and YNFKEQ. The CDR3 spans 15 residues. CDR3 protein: CASSAMDRVNTEAFF. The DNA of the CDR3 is TGTGCCAGCAGTGCAATGGACAGGGTGAACACTGAAGCTTTCTTT.

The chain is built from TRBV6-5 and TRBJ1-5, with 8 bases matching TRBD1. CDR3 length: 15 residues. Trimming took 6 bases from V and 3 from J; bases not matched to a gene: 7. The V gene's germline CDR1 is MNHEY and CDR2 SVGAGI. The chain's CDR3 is CASSLGTGSNQPQHF. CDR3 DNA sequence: TGTGCCAGCAGCCTCGGGACAGGCTCCAATCAGCCCCAGCATTTT.

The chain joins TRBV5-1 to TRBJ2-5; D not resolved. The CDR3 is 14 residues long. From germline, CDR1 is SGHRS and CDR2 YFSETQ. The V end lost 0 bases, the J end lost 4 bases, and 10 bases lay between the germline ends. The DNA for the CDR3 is TGCGCCAGCAGCTTGGGAACTGCCTTAGAGACCCAGTACTTC. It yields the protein CASSLGTALETQYF.

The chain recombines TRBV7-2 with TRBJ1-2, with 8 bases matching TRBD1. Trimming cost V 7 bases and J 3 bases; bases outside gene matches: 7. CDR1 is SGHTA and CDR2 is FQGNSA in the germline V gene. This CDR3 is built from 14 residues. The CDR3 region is CASTVVTGDYGYTF. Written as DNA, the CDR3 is TGTGCCAGCACCGTGGTGACAGGGGACTATGGCTACACCTTC.

The CDR3 region is CASMGGLYRNTGELFF. In nucleotides, the CDR3 is TGTGCCAGCATGGGAGGGCTGTATAGGAACACCGGGGAGCTGTTTTTT. The chain carries TRBV28 and TRBJ2-2, with 7 bases fitting TRBD2. This CDR3 has 16 amino acids. V shed 7 bases and J 1 base; nucleotides not matched to a gene: 9. Germline loops: CDR1 MDHEN, CDR2 SYDVKM.

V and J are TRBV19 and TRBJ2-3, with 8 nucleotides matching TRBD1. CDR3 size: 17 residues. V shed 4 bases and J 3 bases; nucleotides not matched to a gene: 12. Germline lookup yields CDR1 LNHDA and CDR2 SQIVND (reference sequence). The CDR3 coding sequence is TGTGCCAGTAGTACGGCCCGGACAGGGATTAGGACAGATACGCAGTATTTT. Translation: CASSTARTGIRTDTQYF.